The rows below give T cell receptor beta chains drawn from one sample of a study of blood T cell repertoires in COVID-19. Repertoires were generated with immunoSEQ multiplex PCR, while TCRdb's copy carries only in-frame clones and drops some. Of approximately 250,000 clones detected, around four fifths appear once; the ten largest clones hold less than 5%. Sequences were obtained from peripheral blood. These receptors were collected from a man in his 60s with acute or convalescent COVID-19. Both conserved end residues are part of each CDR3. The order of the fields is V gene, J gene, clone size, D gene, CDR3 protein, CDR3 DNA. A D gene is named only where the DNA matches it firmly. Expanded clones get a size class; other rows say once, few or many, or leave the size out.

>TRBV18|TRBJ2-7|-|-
CASSPRQTYEQYF
TGTGCCAGCTCACCGAGGCAGACCTACGAGCAGTACTTC
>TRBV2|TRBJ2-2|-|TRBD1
CASSERGQGAGELFF
TGTGCCAGCAGTGAACGGGGACAGGGCGCCGGGGAGCTGTTTTTT
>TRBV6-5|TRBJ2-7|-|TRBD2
CASSPVAGGPYEQYF
TGTGCCAGCAGCCCCGTAGCGGGAGGCCCCTACGAGCAGTACTTC
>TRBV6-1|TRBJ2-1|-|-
CASSEASVRYNEQFF
TGTGCCAGCAGTGAAGCTAGCGTAAGGTACAATGAGCAGTTCTTC
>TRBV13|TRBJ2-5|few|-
CASSSNRVRETQYF
TGTGCCAGCAGCTCGAACAGGGTCCGGGAGACCCAGTACTTC
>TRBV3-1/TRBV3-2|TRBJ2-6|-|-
CASSQWGSLRANVLTF
TGTGCCAGCAGCCAATGGGGCAGTCTAAGGGCCAACGTCCTGACTTTC
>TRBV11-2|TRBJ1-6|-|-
CASSLHSYNSPLHF
TGTGCCAGCAGCTTACATTCCTATAATTCACCCCTCCACTTT
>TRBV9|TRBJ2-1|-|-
CASSLQLGGEQFF
TGTGCCAGCAGCCTTCAGCTGGGGGGTGAGCAGTTCTTC
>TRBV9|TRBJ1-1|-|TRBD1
CASSVAGGPTEAFF
TGTGCCAGCAGCGTGGCAGGGGGCCCTACTGAAGCTTTCTTT
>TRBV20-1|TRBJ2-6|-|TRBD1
CSASNRGTGANVLTF
TGCAGTGCTAGTAACAGGGGCACTGGGGCCAACGTCCTGACTTTC
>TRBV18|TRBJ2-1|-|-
CASSPPGRSYNEQFF
TGTGCCAGCTCACCACCAGGGAGGAGCTACAATGAGCAGTTCTTC
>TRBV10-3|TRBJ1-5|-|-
CAIRASPNQPQHF
TGTGCCATCAGAGCCTCCCCCAATCAGCCCCAGCATTTT
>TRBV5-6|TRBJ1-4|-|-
CASSLGGAEEKLFF
TGTGCCAGCAGCTTAGGGGGGGCGGAGGAAAAACTGTTTTTT
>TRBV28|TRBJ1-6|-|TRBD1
CASSSGDRGLNSPLHF
TGTGCCAGCAGTTCCGGGGACAGGGGGCTTAATTCACCCCTCCACTTT
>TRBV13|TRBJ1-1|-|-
CASSFGTFNTEAFF
TGTGCCAGCAGCTTCGGGACATTCAACACTGAAGCTTTCTTT
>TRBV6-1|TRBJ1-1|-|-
CASSEALYRASTEAFF
TGTGCCAGCAGTGAAGCGCTGTACAGGGCCAGCACTGAAGCTTTCTTT
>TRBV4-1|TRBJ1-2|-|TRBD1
CASSPGTGDYYGYTF
TGCGCCAGCAGCCCCGGGACAGGTGATTACTATGGCTACACCTTC
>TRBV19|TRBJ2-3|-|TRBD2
CASNGRWGTDTQYF
TGTGCCAGTAACGGGAGGTGGGGCACAGATACGCAGTATTTT
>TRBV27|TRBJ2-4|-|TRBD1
CASSSLQGAPGIQYF
TGTGCCAGCAGTTCCCTCCAGGGGGCGCCGGGGATTCAGTACTTC
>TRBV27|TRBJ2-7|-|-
CASSYSGEQYF
TGTGCCAGCAGTTACAGCGGCGAGCAGTACTTC